A selection of T cell receptor beta chains follows, all from one sample in a study of control samples from healthy donors and cancer patients. The assay was immunoSEQ multiplex PCR, and TCRdb's table has in-frame clones only and misses some. Here the sample spans more than 95,000 clones, approximately 89% being singletons. Sample: blood. These receptors came from a man in his fifties or sixties in good health. CDR3s include the opening cysteine and the closing phenylalanine or tryptophan. D genes are given only for firm matches. Part of the rows lack a size; the others show once, few, many or a class for expanded clones.

>NA|TRBV7-8|TRBJ2-7|NA
TGTGCCAGCAGCTTAGCGCAGTCTGTCGAGCAGTACTTC
CASSLAQSVEQYF
>NA|TRBV2|TRBJ1-3|NA
TGTGCCAGCAGTGTATTTGACGGCACGGATAACACCATATATTTT
CASSVFDGTDNTIYF
>TRBD1|TRBV15|TRBJ1-4|NA
TGTGCCACCAGCAACTCACAGGGGGTCTGGGCAACTAATGAAAAACTGTTTTTT
CATSNSQGVWATNEKLFF
>NA|TRBV19|TRBJ1-4|NA
TGTGCCAGCCAAGTATCGGGGCCGGGGGTACCCTCAACTAATGAAAAACTGTTTTTT
CASQVSGPGVPSTNEKLFF
>TRBD1|TRBV19|TRBJ1-1|NA
TGTGCCAGTACTTTAACCGGGACAGGGGTTTCTGAAGCTTTCTTT
CASTLTGTGVSEAFF
>NA|TRBV19|TRBJ1-5|NA
TGTGCCAGTAGTATAGGGGATCAGCCCCAGCATTTT
CASSIGDQPQHF
>NA|TRBV5-1|TRBJ1-6|once
TGCGCCAGCAGCTTGGGGGGGGAAAATTCACCCCTCCACTTT
CASSLGGENSPLHF
>TRBD1|TRBV4-2|TRBJ2-3|NA
TGTGCCAGCAGCCAAAGCGGGACAGGGGGCCAGGATACGCAGTATTTT
CASSQSGTGGQDTQYF
>NA|TRBV19|TRBJ1-1|NA
TGTGCCAGTACTCTCCTGAATGGAGGTCAGATGAACACTGAAGCTTTCTTT
CASTLLNGGQMNTEAFF
>NA|TRBV19|TRBJ1-1|NA
TGTGCCAGTAGTATACCCCAGGGCCGGATAATGAACACTGAAGCTTTCTTT
CASSIPQGRIMNTEAFF
>TRBD1|TRBV19|TRBJ2-1|NA
TGTGCCAGTAGTATGGGGACAGTTGGTGAGCAGTTCTTC
CASSMGTVGEQFF
>NA|TRBV13|TRBJ1-6|NA
TGTGCCAGCAGCGCGGACCTTGGGGTCACCCTCCACTTT
CASSADLGVTLHF
>NA|TRBV29-1|TRBJ1-3|few
TGCAGCGCTACACAGGGAACGGGAAACACCATATATTTT
CSATQGTGNTIYF
>NA|TRBV3-1/TRBV3-2|TRBJ2-7|NA
TGTGCCAGCGCCCACGGGGGGCTAGTCTCCTACGAGCAGTACTTC
CASAHGGLVSYEQYF
>NA|TRBV4-1|TRBJ2-3|NA
TGCGCCAGCAGCCAGGCTAGTCTAGCGTTACGATCTAGCACAGATACGCAGTATTTT
CASSQASLALRSSTDTQYF
>TRBD1|TRBV5-1|TRBJ1-1|NA
TGCGCCAGCAGCTTGAGGGTCTCAGGGGGCACTGAAGCTTTCTTT
CASSLRVSGGTEAFF
>TRBD1|TRBV20-1|TRBJ1-6|NA
TGCAGTGCCAGTAGAGGGGGCACCAGTTCACCCCTCCACTTT
CSASRGGTSSPLHF
>TRBD1|TRBV5-1|TRBJ1-3|NA
TGCGCCAGCAGCTACCAAACAGGGGGAACTGGAAACACCATATATTTT
CASSYQTGGTGNTIYF
>NA|TRBV19|TRBJ1-2|NA
TGTGCCAGTAGTATGCGAGGGGTCCATGGCTACACCTTC
CASSMRGVHGYTF
>NA|TRBV5-1|TRBJ1-1|NA
TGCGCCAGCAGCCCGACTGGGGGCGGTGCGAACACTGAAGCTTTCTTT
CASSPTGGGANTEAFF
>TRBD2|TRBV9|TRBJ2-1|few
TGTGCCAGCAGCCCTACTCTAGCGGGGGGGCCGGGAAATGAGCAGTTCTTC
CASSPTLAGGPGNEQFF
>TRBD1|TRBV2|TRBJ1-2|NA
TGTGCCAGGACCCTACAGGGGCGACCATCTAACTATGGCTACACCTTC
CARTLQGRPSNYGYTF
>TRBD1|TRBV19|TRBJ1-2|NA
TGTGCCAGTTCTCAGGGGACAGGAGTGAACTATGGCTACACCTTC
CASSQGTGVNYGYTF
>TRBD1|TRBV6-5|TRBJ2-3|NA
TGTGCCAGCAGCTACGGGACAGCGAAGGTCACAGATACGCAGTATTTT
CASSYGTAKVTDTQYF
>NA|TRBV20-1|TRBJ1-5|once
TGCAGTGCTAGTTCCTTTTCCCAAGGGCTCGGCAATCAGCCCCAGCATTTT
CSASSFSQGLGNQPQHF
>TRBD2|TRBV20-1|TRBJ2-7|NA
TGCAGTGGGGGGGGAACCTACGAGCAGTACTTC
CSGGGTYEQYF
>NA|TRBV7-9|TRBJ2-7|NA
TGTGCCAGCAGCTTTCAGATGAGCGAGCAGTACTTC
CASSFQMSEQYF
>NA|TRBV2|TRBJ1-1|NA
TGTGCCAGCAGTGAAAGACAGGCCAAGAACACTGAAGCTTTCTTT
CASSERQAKNTEAFF
>TRBD1|TRBV5-8|TRBJ1-1|NA
TGTGCCAGCAGCGATGGACAGGGGCGCGGGGTCACTGAAGCTTTCTTT
CASSDGQGRGVTEAFF
>NA|TRBV12-3/TRBV12-4|TRBJ1-6|NA
TGTGCCAGCAGTTTGTTGACAGATTCACCCCTCCACTTT
CASSLLTDSPLHF
>NA|TRBV7-2|TRBJ2-7|NA
TGTGCCAGCAGCCCAGGAGTGAGGCCCGAGCAGTACTTC
CASSPGVRPEQYF
>NA|TRBV30|TRBJ1-2|NA
TGTGCCTGGGGTCAGCCTTACTATGGCTACACCTTC
CAWGQPYYGYTF
>NA|TRBV19|TRBJ1-5|NA
TGTGCCAGTAGTATTGATTCGGGAGGTGGACAGCCCCAGCATTTT
CASSIDSGGGQPQHF
>NA|TRBV6-5|TRBJ1-1|NA
TGTGCCAGCAAATTCTCCGAGGCAGGGAACACTGAAGCTTTCTTT
CASKFSEAGNTEAFF
>NA|TRBV19|TRBJ1-6|NA
TGTGCCAGTAGTATAGCGGGGGCAAATTCACCCCTCCACTTT
CASSIAGANSPLHF
>TRBD1|TRBV28|TRBJ1-3|NA
TGTGCCAGCAGCGGACAGGGGTGGGCTGGAAACACCATATATTTT
CASSGQGWAGNTIYF
>NA|TRBV7-9|TRBJ1-6|NA
TGTGCCAGCAGCTTAGGACCGCAATCACCCCTCCACTTT
CASSLGPQSPLHF
>NA|TRBV28|TRBJ1-2|NA
TGTGCCAGCAGTTTTCGGGGAACGGGCTATGGCTACACCTTC
CASSFRGTGYGYTF
>NA|TRBV21-1|TRBJ1-3|NA
TGTGCCAGCAGCACTGACCCGCCCAAACTCTCTGGAAACACCATATATTTT
CASSTDPPKLSGNTIYF
>NA|TRBV3-1/TRBV3-2|TRBJ2-3|NA
TGTGCCAGCAGCCGCGCGGGGCCGATAGGGGGAGATACGCAGTATTTT
CASSRAGPIGGDTQYF
>TRBD1|TRBV18|TRBJ2-2|NA
TGTGCCAGCTCACCCGGGACAGCGAACACCGGGGAGCTGTTTTTT
CASSPGTANTGELFF
>TRBD1|TRBV24-1|TRBJ2-2|NA
TGTGCCACCAGTGACCCCGGACAGGGTCGGAACACCGGGGAGCTGTTTTTT
CATSDPGQGRNTGELFF